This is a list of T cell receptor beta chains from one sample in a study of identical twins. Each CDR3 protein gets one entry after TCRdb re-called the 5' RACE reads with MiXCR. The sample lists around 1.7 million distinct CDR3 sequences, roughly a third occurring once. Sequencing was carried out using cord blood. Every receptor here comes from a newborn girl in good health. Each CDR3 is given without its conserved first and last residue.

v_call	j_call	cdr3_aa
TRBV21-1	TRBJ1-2	ASIPSGGRGYT
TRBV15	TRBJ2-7	ATSRSDYSYERY
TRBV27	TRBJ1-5	ASSPYSFGAGNQPQH
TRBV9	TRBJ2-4	ASSVGQGAVKNIQY
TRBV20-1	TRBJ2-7	SARVKGRSSYEQY
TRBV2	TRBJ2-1	ASSVEAGAYNEQF
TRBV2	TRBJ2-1	ASKTAGGPSYNEQF
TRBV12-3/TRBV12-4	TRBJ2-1	ASSGDSLLKF
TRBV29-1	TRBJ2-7	SVVGQMRYNEQY
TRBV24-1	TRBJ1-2	ATSDFGRNYGYT
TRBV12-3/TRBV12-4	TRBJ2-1	ASSSGTGLI